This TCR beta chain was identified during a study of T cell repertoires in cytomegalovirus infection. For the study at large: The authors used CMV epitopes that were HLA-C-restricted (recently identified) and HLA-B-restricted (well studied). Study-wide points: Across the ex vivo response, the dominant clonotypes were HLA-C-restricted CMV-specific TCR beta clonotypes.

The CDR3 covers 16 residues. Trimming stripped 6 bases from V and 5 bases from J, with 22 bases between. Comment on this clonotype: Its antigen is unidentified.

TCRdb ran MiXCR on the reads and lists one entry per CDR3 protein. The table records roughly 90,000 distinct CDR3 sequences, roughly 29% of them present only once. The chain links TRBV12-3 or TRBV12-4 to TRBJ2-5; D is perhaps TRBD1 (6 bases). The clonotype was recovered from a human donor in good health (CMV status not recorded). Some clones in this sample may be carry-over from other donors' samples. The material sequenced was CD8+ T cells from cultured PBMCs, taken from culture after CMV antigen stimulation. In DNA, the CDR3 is TGTGCCAGCAGCTCAATAGTCAGGGGTGTGGGGGAGACCCAGTACTTC. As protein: CASSSIVRGVGETQYF.